This T cell receptor (beta chain) was obtained from a study of cytomegalovirus exposure and HLA in healthy donors. Whole-study findings and limits: A later analysis showed that HLA-associated TCR beta chains had undergone more clonal expansion than equally common others. Several V segments, TRBV6-2 and TRBV6-3 among them, could not be told apart and were dropped. The HLA-A and HLA-B alleles of most subjects were reportedly predicted accurately from TCR beta sequences. Later on, analysis showed that most CMV-associated TCR beta chains appeared to be HLA-restricted.

This clone was counted only a few times. Its antigen is still unknown. PCR involved 60 Vbeta and 13 Jbeta primers. Profiling relied on immunoSEQ multiplex PCR, and the TCRdb table lists in-frame clones only, not all of them. The sample lists over 65,000 clones; roughly 76% were seen once. This CDR3 has 13 amino acids. Trimming took off 2 bases at V and 4 bases at J, with 6 bases between the two ends. CDR1 is MDHEN, CDR2 SYDVKM, per germline. The sequenced sample was PBMCs. The J gene is TRBJ1-5, the V gene TRBV28; D gene ambiguous. This clonotype was sampled from a middle-aged woman in good health and CMV-seronegative. In DNA form, the CDR3 reads TGTGCCAGCAGTTTACCGTATAATCAGCCCCAGCATTTT. Protein product: CASSLPYNQPQHF.